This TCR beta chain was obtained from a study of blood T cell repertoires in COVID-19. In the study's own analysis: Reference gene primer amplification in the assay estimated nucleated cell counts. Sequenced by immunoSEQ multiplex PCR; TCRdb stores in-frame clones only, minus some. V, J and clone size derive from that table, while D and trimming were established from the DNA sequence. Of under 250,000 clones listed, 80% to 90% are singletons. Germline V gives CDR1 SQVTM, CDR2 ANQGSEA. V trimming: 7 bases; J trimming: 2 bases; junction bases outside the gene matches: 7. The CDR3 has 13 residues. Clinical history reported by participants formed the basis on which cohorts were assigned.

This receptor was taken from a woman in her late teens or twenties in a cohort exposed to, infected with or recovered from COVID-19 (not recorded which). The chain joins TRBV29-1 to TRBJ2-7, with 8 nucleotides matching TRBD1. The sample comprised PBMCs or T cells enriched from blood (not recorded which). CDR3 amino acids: CSASTGDPYEQYF. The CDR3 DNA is TGCAGCGCCTCGACAGGGGACCCCTACGAGCAGTACTTC.